The clone carrying this TCR beta chain appeared a few times. Its antigen is not known. V gave up 0 bases and J gave up 0 bases, with 12 bases separating them. The CDR3 length is 16 residues. Assay: immunoSEQ multiplex PCR; the TCRdb copy retains only in-frame clones and omits some. The sample carries 120,000 to 150,000 clones, around 93% recorded once. These data come from a study of T cell responses to AZD1222 COVID-19 vaccine. Regarding the study as a whole: Seropositivity was recorded at baseline in only a handful of AZD1222 recipients. The donors showed a predominance of white British ancestry and of females, with possible underestimation of clonal diversity. Compared with day 0, the breadth and depth of the Spike-specific TCR repertoire rose significantly after two doses of AZD1222. Of spike-specific TCRs, nearly half reportedly target regions left unmutated in variants.

The receptor's source is an adult in good health. The chain carries TRBV5-3 and TRBJ1-2, with TRBD1 as a possible D gene (5 bases). TRBV5-3 is identified as an open reading frame with a role that is uncertain. The material sequenced was peripheral blood, taken on day 0 of AZD1222 vaccination. CDR3 DNA: TGTGCCAGAAGCTTGGACAGGCGGATTACTAACTATGGCTACACCTTC. Translation: CARSLDRRITNYGYTF.